The 31 T cell receptor beta chains reported below all come from one sample, sequenced in a study of CD8 T cells in ankylosing spondylitis. Each CDR3 protein gets one entry after TCRdb re-called the 5' RACE reads with MiXCR. Among roughly 260,000 distinct CDR3 sequences listed, around 19% were seen once. Sample: blood, either unsorted or a sorted T cell fraction (not recorded which). Receptors originate from a male donor with ankylosing spondylitis or in good health (not recorded which).

This clonotype came up many times. The rearrangement joins TRBV29-1 to TRBJ2-3; no clear D gene. The germline gives CDR1 SQVTM, CDR2 ANQGSEA. V lost 2 bases and J lost 0, with 3 bases in between. The CDR3 extends over 12 amino acids. CDR3 DNA sequence: TGCAGCGTTGAATACAGCACAGATACGCAGTATTTT. Translating it yields CSVEYSTDTQYF.

This clonotype was seen at least ten times. This chain links TRBV20-1 with TRBJ2-7, with D unclear. The CDR3 sequence is 11 residues long. Germline V CDR1 and CDR2: DFQATT, SNEGSKA (reference sequence). V lost 5 bases and J 6 bases, leaving 11 bases between the germline ends. CDR3 coding DNA: TGCAGTGCTGCAGGTGGGTCCGAGCAGTACGTC. Its protein is CSAAGGSEQYV.

The chain links TRBV5-1 to TRBJ1-1, with TRBD1 matching 7 bases. V gave up 4 bases and J gave up 3 bases; unmatched junction bases: 6. This CDR3 spans 14 amino acids. Germline CDR1 is SGHRS and CDR2 is YFSETQ. CDR3 protein: CASSRYRGDTEAFF. The CDR3 DNA follows: TGCGCCAGCAGCAGATACAGGGGCGACACTGAAGCTTTCTTT. Together with reference TRBV5-1 and TRBJ1-1, the CDR3 gives the full variable domain: KAGVTQTPRYLIKTRGQQVTLSCSPISGHRSVSWYQQTPGQGLQFLFEYFSETQRNKGNFPGRFSGRQFSNSRSEMNVSTLELGDSALYLCASSRYRGDTEAFFGQGTRLTVV.

This chain joins TRBV10-2 and TRBJ2-1; 8 bases fit TRBD2. The V gene end was trimmed by 6 bases and the J gene end by 2 bases; junction bases not matched to a gene: 6. The germline V gene encodes CDR1 WSHSY and CDR2 SAAADI. There are 15 residues in the CDR3. CDR3 protein: CASRVPGGPYNEQFF. The CDR3 bases are TGCGCCAGCAGAGTGCCGGGGGGGCCCTACAATGAGCAGTTCTTC.

The chain links TRBV12-3 or TRBV12-4 to TRBJ1-4; 7 nucleotides align to TRBD1. The CDR3 runs 16 residues. V lost 8 bases to trimming and J lost 1 base; unmatched junction nucleotides: 10. CDR3: CASALGQEGTNEKLFF. The CDR3 coding sequence is TGTGCCAGCGCTCTCGGACAGGAAGGAACTAATGAAAAACTGTTTTTT.

A few counts support this clonotype. The chain couples TRBV6-1 to TRBJ2-7; either TRBD1 or TRBD2 may fit D (5 bases each). V shed 5 bases and J shed 4 bases, with 12 bases lying between them. The germline gives CDR1 MNHNS, CDR2 SASEGT. This CDR3 is 13 amino acids long. The CDR3 region is CASSPSREYEQYV. CDR3 nucleotide sequence: TGTGCCAGCAGTCCCTCCAGGGAGTACGAGCAGTACGTC.

This clonotype has more than one count but fewer than ten. V usage is TRBV5-1 and J usage is TRBJ2-4, with 13 bases matching TRBD2. V lost 4 bases and J lost 8; bases outside the gene matches: 3. There are 14 residues in the CDR3. Germline V CDR1 and CDR2: SGHRS, YFSETQ. CDR3 bases: TGCGCCAGCAGCCGGGGACTAGCGGGACACATTCAGTACTTC. It translates to CASSRGLAGHIQYF.

The chain has TRBV20-1 and TRBJ2-3; 7 bases map to TRBD2. The junction had 5 bases not matched to a gene; V was cut back by 0 bases and J by 2 bases. The CDR3 loop spans 15 amino acids. Looked up from germline, CDR1 is DFQATT and CDR2 is SNEGSKA (reference sequence). CDR3 bases: TGCAGTGCTAGAGATTGGGGGACTATCACAGATACGCAGTATTTT. Its translation is CSARDWGTITDTQYF.

The V and J genes are TRBV7-2 and TRBJ2-7; 9 positions match TRBD2. The CDR3 has 14 amino acids. Losses at the gene ends were 6 bases for V and 4 bases for J; bases not matched to a gene: 7. The germline V gene encodes CDR1 SGHTA and CDR2 FQGNSA. CDR3 loop: CASSPAGGPYEQYV. DNA of the CDR3: TGTGCCAGCAGTCCCGCGGGAGGGCCGTACGAGCAGTACGTC.

The V and J genes are TRBV12-3 or TRBV12-4 and TRBJ1-5; weak D call: TRBD1 (5 bases). Trimming left V 1 base short and J 9 bases short, with 16 bases between. The CDR3 sequence is 15 residues long. This CDR3 reads CASSLGAGPRAPQHF. Here the CDR3 DNA reads TGTGCCAGCAGTTTAGGGGCAGGTCCCAGGGCGCCCCAGCATTTT.

V and J are TRBV5-1 and TRBJ2-7; 14 nucleotides agree with TRBD2. CDR1 and CDR2 from the germline V gene are SGHRS and YFSETQ. The junction had 2 bases not matched to a gene; V was cut back by 4 bases and J by 5 bases. The CDR3 sequence is 14 residues long. This CDR3 reads CASSTGLAGDEQYV. For the CDR3, the DNA is TGCGCCAGCAGCACGGGACTAGCGGGGGACGAGCAGTACGTC.

This rearrangement joins TRBV11-2 to TRBJ2-1; TRBD2 aligns across 7 bases. Germline V gene sequence: CDR1 SGHAT, CDR2 FQNNGV. The length of the CDR3 is 16 residues. The trim removed 6 bases at V and 7 bases at J, leaving 15 bases unmatched. In DNA, the CDR3 is TGTGCCAGCAGTCATGGGTGGGGCGGGAGTCGGAATGAGCAGTTCTTC. It translates to CASSHGWGGSRNEQFF.

V is TRBV29-1 and J is TRBJ1-1; D gene ambiguous. Per the germline V gene, CDR1 is SQVTM and CDR2 is ANQGSEA. V was pared by 6 bases and J by 4 bases, with 12 bases between. This CDR3 has 12 amino acids. The CDR3 is CSVLTYTTEAFF. CDR3 sequence (DNA): TGCAGCGTCCTCACATATACCACTGAAGCTTTCTTT. Drawing the rest from reference TRBV29-1 and TRBJ1-1, the complete variable domain is SAVISQKPSRDICQRGTSLTIQCQVDSQVTMMFWYRQQPGQSLTLIATANQGSEATYESGFVIDKFPISRPNLTFSTLTVSNMSPEDSSIYLCSVLTYTTEAFFGQGTRLTVV.

This chain links TRBV12-3 or TRBV12-4 with TRBJ1-2, with no clear D. Trimming removed 0 bases at V and 6 bases at J, with 5 bases between. The CDR3 sequence is 12 residues long. The CDR3 DNA reads as TGTGCCAGCAGTTTAGCTAAAAATGGCTACACCTTC. Its protein product is CASSLAKNGYTF.

The chain carries TRBV6-5 and TRBJ2-3, with D perhaps matching TRBD2 (7 bases). Trimming took 2 bases from V and 1 from J, leaving 13 bases between them. The CDR3 extends over 16 amino acids. Germline values: CDR1 MNHEY, CDR2 SVGAGI. This chain's CDR3 is CASSYRGGAGTDTQYF. CDR3 DNA sequence: TGTGCCAGCAGTTACAGGGGGGGGGCCGGCACAGATACGCAGTATTTT.

This clonotype occurred a few times. The V and J genes are TRBV20-1 and TRBJ1-1; maybe TRBD1 (6 bases). Trimming removed 0 bases at V and 3 bases at J, with 11 bases between. CDR1 and CDR2 (germline): DFQATT, SNEGSKA (reference sequence). CDR3 length: 14 amino acids. CDR3 coding DNA: TGCAGTGCTAGAGAGGGGGCCAGCGACACTGAAGCTTTCTTT. Protein: CSAREGASDTEAFF.

The V call is TRBV7-3, the J call TRBJ2-1; 9 bases match TRBD1. The CDR3 loop spans 16 amino acids. Germline assignment: CDR1 SGHTA and CDR2 FQGTGA. V dropped 4 bases and J dropped 7; count of bases not matched to a gene: 11. CDR3 bases: TGTGCCAGCAGCTCACAGGGGGCGGCCGAAGGAAATGAGCAGTTCTTC. Residues: CASSSQGAAEGNEQFF.

About this clonotype: A much larger clone is a single base away; this may be a read error. This sequence joins TRBV12-3 or TRBV12-4 and TRBJ2-5; TRBD1 matches at 9 bases. The CDR3 spans 14 residues. J was trimmed by 5 bases and V by 8 bases; bases with no gene match: 9. The CDR3 sequence: CASGQGTGRETQYF. DNA of the CDR3: TGTGCCAGCGGCCAAGGGACAGGGAGGGAGACCCAGTACTTC.

The CDR3 DNA follows: TGTGCCACTACAGGGCTCAATCAGCCCCAGCATTTT. It codes for CATTGLNQPQHF. The V gene is TRBV6-1, the J gene TRBJ1-5; the D gene is possibly TRBD1 (6 bases). Germline loops: CDR1 MNHNS, CDR2 SASEGT. The CDR3 spans 12 residues. The ends were cut back, 10 bases at V and 3 bases at J, with 10 bases in the middle.

Comment on this clonotype: A much larger clone differs by one base, so this may be a read error. This sequence joins TRBV20-1 and TRBJ1-1; D is perhaps TRBD1 (5 bases). Per germline, CDR1 DFQATT and CDR2 SNEGSKA (reference sequence). CDR3 length: 15 amino acids. The CDR3 region has the DNA TGCACTGCTAAAGCGGGGGAATTTGGGCTCACTGAAGCTTTCTTT. It is translated as CTAKAGEFGLTEAFF.

This clonotype showed up just a few times. The CDR3, as DNA: TGCAGTGCTAAGGGTTCCGGTTATTCACCCCTCCACTTT. Translation gives CSAKGSGYSPLHF. The chain combines TRBV20-1 with TRBJ1-6; D not certain. Deletions cut 4 bases from V and 8 bases from J, with 12 bases between. There are 13 residues in the CDR3. Germline V lookup: CDR1 DFQATT, CDR2 SNEGSKA (reference sequence).

The chain joins TRBV12-3 or TRBV12-4 to TRBJ1-3, with D possibly matching TRBD1 (6 bases). The CDR3 length is 16 residues. V was pared by 6 bases and J by 0 bases, with 15 bases between. CDR3 residues: CASSRGGPLSGNTIYF. CDR3 DNA sequence: TGTGCCAGCAGCCGGGGGGGCCCTCTCTCTGGAAACACCATATATTTT.

This clonotype showed up just a few times. This rearrangement joins TRBV5-1 to TRBJ2-3, with D possibly TRBD1 on 5 matching bases. The CDR3 covers 15 residues. The ends were cut back, 0 bases at V and 0 bases at J, with 8 bases in the middle. The germline CDR1 and CDR2 sequences are SGHRS and YFSETQ. CDR3: CASSLGGASTDTQYF. In nucleotides, the CDR3 is TGCGCCAGCAGCTTGGGTGGGGCAAGCACAGATACGCAGTATTTT.

This chain links TRBV4-2 with TRBJ1-4, with D uncertain. Trimming removed 0 bases at V and 5 bases at J, with 13 bases between. This CDR3 contains 16 residues. Germline lookup yields CDR1 LGHNA and CDR2 YNFKEQ. The CDR3 DNA sequence: TGTGCCAGCAGCCAAGATCTGGGCAGGCCGAATGAAAAACTGTTTTTT. Translating it yields CASSQDLGRPNEKLFF.

This clonotype was detected a few times. The J gene is TRBJ2-2, the V gene TRBV7-3; TRBD2 aligns across 7 bases. The CDR3 extends over 16 amino acids. CDR1 and CDR2 (germline): SGHTA, FQGTGA. Unmatched junction bases numbered 5, after V lost 0 bases and J lost 4 bases. The CDR3 bases are TGTGCCAGCAGCTTAACCCACGGGGGGAGCACCGGGGAGCTGTTTTTT. Encoded protein: CASSLTHGGSTGELFF.

This clonotype was picked up a small number of times. The chain recombines TRBV7-3 with TRBJ2-3; D gene ambiguous. CDR1 and CDR2 from the germline V gene are SGHTA and FQGTGA. This CDR3 contains 15 residues. V was shortened by 3 bases and J by 1 base, with 11 bases between the two germline ends. CDR3 sequence (DNA): TGTGCCAGCAGCTTCCAGGCCCCGGGCACAGATACGCAGTATTTT. Amino acid sequence: CASSFQAPGTDTQYF.

V gene TRBV29-1 combines with J gene TRBJ2-5, with D possibly TRBD2 on 6 matching bases. Germline values: CDR1 SQVTM, CDR2 ANQGSEA. There are 12 residues in the CDR3. Trimming removed 6 bases from V and 5 bases from J, with 13 bases in between. CDR3 in amino acids: CSVAPGEETQYF. CDR3 bases: TGCAGCGTCGCTCCGGGGGAGGAGACCCAGTACTTC.

The chain recombines TRBV20-1 with TRBJ2-3; D unclear. Trimming cost V 0 bases and J 2 bases, with 12 bases left between them. The CDR3 spans 15 residues. Germline loops: CDR1 DFQATT, CDR2 SNEGSKA (reference sequence). CDR3 sequence: CSARDPAHTTDTQYF. The DNA of the CDR3 is TGCAGTGCTAGAGATCCGGCTCATACCACAGATACGCAGTATTTT.

The rearrangement uses TRBV7-2 and TRBJ2-3, with unresolved D. The CDR3 loop spans 14 amino acids. Trimming took 4 bases from V and 2 from J, leaving 10 bases between them. The germline CDR1 and CDR2 sequences are SGHTA and FQGNSA. DNA for the CDR3: TGTGCCAGCAGCTCGCCTCTTCCCACAGATACGCAGTATTTT. This sequence encodes CASSSPLPTDTQYF. Complete variable domain (other parts from reference TRBV7-2 and TRBJ2-3): GAGVSQSPSNKVTEKGKDVELRCDPISGHTALYWYRQSLGQGLEFLIYFQGNSAPDKSGLPSDRFSAERTGGSVSTLTIQRTQQEDSAVYLCASSSPLPTDTQYFGPGTRLTVL.

In this sample, this clonotype turned up many times. The chain combines TRBV20-1 with TRBJ2-5, with 11 positions matching TRBD1. The CDR3 extends over 13 amino acids. The germline gives CDR1 DFQATT, CDR2 SNEGSKA (reference sequence). V was clipped by 5 bases and J by 4 bases; unmatched bases: 3. This CDR3 reads CSAPGTGGETQYF. The CDR3 DNA reads as TGCAGTGCTCCTGGGACAGGGGGAGAGACCCAGTACTTC.

V and J are TRBV2 and TRBJ2-5, with 8 bases matching TRBD2. The V and J ends lost 1 base and 7 bases, in that order; junction bases with no gene match: 8. The CDR3 consists of 15 residues. Germline V gene lookup returns CDR1 SNHLY and CDR2 FYNNEI. This chain's CDR3 is CASSEVAGLFRTQYF. CDR3 in DNA: TGTGCCAGCAGTGAAGTAGCGGGGTTATTTCGGACCCAGTACTTC.